Following are 16 T cell receptor beta chains from one sample sequenced in a study of beta chain features in type 1 diabetes. Study results and limitations: Among patients with Type 1 diabetes, TCRB CDR3s were moderately but significantly shorter in every one of the four CD4+ subsets.

Of the isolated RNA, all was reverse transcribed, and so the sequenced material was expressed TCRB transcripts. TCRdb keeps only in-frame clones here, not all; method: immunoSEQ multiplex PCR. The sample has under 400,000 clones, 10% to 15% seen once. For these TCRs, the target antigens are not known. Sample: naive CD4+ T cells from blood. Receptors were obtained from a woman between 18 and 30 years old with type 1 diabetes.

This clone occurred a few times. This chain uses TRBV29-1 with TRBJ2-3; D is perhaps TRBD1 (6 bases). The CDR3 is 14 amino acids. V gave up 4 bases and J gave up 0 bases, with 11 bases separating them. Per germline, CDR1 SQVTM and CDR2 ANQGSEA. The CDR3 region has the DNA TGCAGCGTTGGAAGCAGGGGAAGCACAGATACGCAGTATTTT. The encoded protein is CSVGSRGSTDTQYF.

The chain is built from TRBV7-2 and TRBJ1-2, with 7 bases identical to TRBD1. The germline CDR1 and CDR2 sequences are SGHTA and FQGNSA. V was pared by 4 bases and J by 7 bases, with 9 bases of the junction left unmatched. This CDR3 contains 14 residues. CDR3 in DNA: TGTGCCAGCAGCTCCCGGCCTGACAGGGCTGGCTACACCTTC. Its protein is CASSSRPDRAGYTF.

This clone has only a few counts. The rearrangement joins TRBV5-4 to TRBJ1-2; D gene unclear. The V gene's germline CDR1 is SGHNT and CDR2 YYREEE (reference sequence). The CDR3 spans 13 residues. Trimming pared 1 base from V and 6 bases from J, leaving 10 bases between. As DNA, the CDR3 is TGTGCCAGCAGCTTGCCGGGGTGGAATGGCTACACCTTC. It specifies CASSLPGWNGYTF.

This clone was seen more than once but under ten times. The genes are TRBV29-1 and TRBJ1-2; 11 bases agree with TRBD1. This CDR3 has 14 amino acids. The ends lost 7 bases at V and 5 bases at J; junction bases unmatched: 9. Germline V lookup: CDR1 SQVTM, CDR2 ANQGSEA. DNA of the CDR3: TGCAGCGCCCACGGACAGGGGGCACGGTATGGCTACACCTTC. Translation: CSAHGQGARYGYTF.

With respect to this clone: This specimen includes other DNA sequences encoding the same CDR3. This chain links TRBV5-1 with TRBJ2-5, with TRBD1 matching 7 bases. V shed 4 bases, J shed 1 base, and the junction held 4 bases outside the gene matches. This CDR3 region has 14 residues. The germline gives CDR1 SGHRS, CDR2 YFSETQ. The CDR3 nucleotides read TGCGCCAGCAGCCTGGGACAGATCCAAGAGACCCAGTACTTC. Encoded protein: CASSLGQIQETQYF.

This clone was counted a few times. The chain is built from TRBV10-3 and TRBJ2-1; the D is unclear. Germline CDR1 ENHRY, CDR2 SYGVKD. This CDR3 spans 15 amino acids. Between the trimmed V and J ends, which lost 2 bases and 2 bases, there was a span of 10 bases. The CDR3 sequence: CAISELSLAYNEQFF. The CDR3, as DNA: TGTGCCATCAGTGAGCTTAGCCTCGCCTACAATGAGCAGTTCTTC.

This clone has just a few counts. The V call is TRBV18, the J call TRBJ2-3; no clear D gene. V was pared by 3 bases and J by 4 bases, with 11 bases between. The CDR3 is 14 residues long. Germline V lookup: CDR1 KGHSH, CDR2 LQKENI. The CDR3 bases are TGTGCCAGCTCACCTTCTAGTCGGGCAGATACGCAGTATTTT. Its protein product is CASSPSSRADTQYF.

Regarding this clone: Other DNA sequences in the same sample also yield this CDR3. The rearrangement links TRBV6-5 to TRBJ2-7, with D perhaps TRBD1 (6 bases). The CDR3 runs 14 residues. Deletions cut 2 bases from V and 2 bases from J, with 10 bases between. Per germline, CDR1 MNHEY and CDR2 SVGAGI. The CDR3 bases are TGTGCCAGCAGTTACGGTGGACAGCCCTACGAGCAGTACTTC. Residues: CASSYGGQPYEQYF.

There are a few counts of this clone. V and J are TRBV5-1 and TRBJ2-3; tentatively, D is TRBD2 (6 bases). The CDR3 is 15 amino acids. In germline, CDR1 is SGHRS, CDR2 YFSETQ. V gave up 4 bases and J gave up 0 bases, with 12 bases separating them. The DNA of the CDR3 is TGCGCCAGCAGCCCCAGCGGGTTTAGCACAGATACGCAGTATTTT. This translates into CASSPSGFSTDTQYF. Variable domain in full (rest from reference TRBV5-1 and TRBJ2-3): KAGVTQTPRYLIKTRGQQVTLSCSPISGHRSVSWYQQTPGQGLQFLFEYFSETQRNKGNFPGRFSGRQFSNSRSEMNVSTLELGDSALYLCASSPSGFSTDTQYFGPGTRLTVL.

The chain joins TRBV29-1 to TRBJ2-3; TRBD1 aligns across 8 bases. The CDR3 extends over 12 amino acids. CDR1 is SQVTM and CDR2 is ANQGSEA in the germline V gene. The CDR3 DNA sequence: TGCACGGCGGGACAGGCATCAGATACGCAGTATTTT. This translates into CTAGQASDTQYF.

The rearrangement links TRBV29-1 to TRBJ1-1; no reliable D call. V was shortened by 7 bases and J by 0 bases, with 12 bases between the two germline ends. The germline gives CDR1 SQVTM, CDR2 ANQGSEA. This CDR3 region has 13 residues. CDR3 sequence reads: CSAAAQLNTEAFF. In DNA, the CDR3 is TGCAGCGCCGCGGCGCAGCTGAACACTGAAGCTTTCTTT.

The table lists this clone with a few counts. The V gene is TRBV2, the J gene TRBJ2-7; the match to TRBD1 covers 9 bases. This CDR3 contains 15 residues. V lost 2 bases to trimming and J lost 13 bases; unmatched junction nucleotides: 15. The germline V gene encodes CDR1 SNHLY and CDR2 FYNNEI. The CDR3 region has the DNA TGTGCCAGCAGTGAAATGGGACAGGGTCAATTAGATTCATACTTC. It specifies CASSEMGQGQLDSYF.

This clone was counted a few times. The genes are TRBV5-6 and TRBJ2-1, with a weak D call TRBD2 (5 bases). V was pared by 4 bases and J by 9 bases, with 26 bases between. CDR1 is SGHDT, CDR2 YYEEEE, per germline. This CDR3 has 17 residues. CDR3 amino acids: CASSTLWEQFVAREQFF. CDR3 bases: TGTGCCAGCAGCACCCTCTGGGAGCAGTTCGTCGCCCGTGAGCAGTTCTTC.

This sequence joins TRBV2 and TRBJ2-3, with TRBD1 matching over 7 bases. The CDR3 is 14 residues long. Trimming took 6 bases from V and 6 from J; bases not matched to a gene: 9. Germline V CDR1 and CDR2: SNHLY, FYNNEI. CDR3 in DNA: TGTGCCAGCAGGGTCGACAGGGTCGGGGATACGCAGTATTTT. Translated, it gives CASRVDRVGDTQYF.

This chain uses TRBV30 with TRBJ1-5; D is ambiguous. V lost 0 bases and J 2 bases, leaving 11 bases between the germline ends. This CDR3 region has 15 residues. CDR1 is GTSNPN, CDR2 SVGIG, per germline (reference sequence). In DNA, the CDR3 is TGTGCCTGGAGTGTAGGAGCGTTCGGCAATCAGCCCCAGCATTTT. Translation gives CAWSVGAFGNQPQHF.

A few counts support this clone. The chain carries TRBV7-2 and TRBJ2-5; a weak D match, TRBD1 (5 bases). Deletions cut 5 bases from V and 5 bases from J, with 15 bases between. This CDR3 has 14 amino acids. The V gene's germline CDR1 is SGHTA and CDR2 FQGNSA. The CDR3 bases are TGTGCCAGCAGCCAAGGGGCCCACGAGGAGACCCAGTACTTC. Residues: CASSQGAHEETQYF.